This TCR beta chain was recovered during a study of blood T cell repertoires in COVID-19. On the study more broadly: Italy, Spain and the United States were the sources of the convalescent and acute COVID-19 samples. The analysed material was cDNA or gDNA that came from T cells, B-cell-depleted T cells, or PBMCs.

This CDR3 has 12 amino acids. V lost 0 bases and J 5 bases, leaving 5 bases between the germline ends. Study processing details: Nucleated cell counts were estimated from reference gene primer amplification. The table came from immunoSEQ multiplex PCR; TCRdb's copy has only in-frame clones and leaves some out. The V and J calls and the clone size are those of that table, but D and trimming were determined from the DNA. This sample has about 210,000 clones, with 75% to 85% found just once. This clone was observed a handful of times. V is TRBV23-1 and J is TRBJ2-7; D uncertain. TRBV23-1 is reported as an ORF; its role is uncertain. This TCR derives from a human donor in a cohort sampled during active COVID-19. Material for sequencing was peripheral blood. This CDR3 is CASSQSLHEQYF. The CDR3 bases are TGCGCCAGCAGTCAATCCCTCCACGAGCAGTACTTC.